This is a list of T cell receptor beta chains from one sample in a study of blood T cell repertoires in COVID-19. Libraries were prepared by immunoSEQ multiplex PCR; TCRdb keeps only in-frame clonotypes and omits some of them. The top ten hold roughly 2% of the sample, which has fewer than 400,000 clones, 80% to 90% seen once. Sequenced: PBMCs or T cells enriched from blood (not recorded which). The receptors derive from a man under 40 who had recovered from COVID-19. CDR3s include the opening cysteine and the closing phenylalanine or tryptophan.

v_gene	j_gene	CDR3aa
TRBV7-8	TRBJ1-5	CASSSTSRQVTNQPQHF
TRBV6-1	TRBJ1-3	CASSEVDIGNTIYF
TRBV5-1	TRBJ2-1	CASRSGTGPGEQFF
TRBV5-1	TRBJ1-1	CASSWGGGANTEAFF
TRBV11-2	TRBJ2-5	CASTPGRAETQYF
TRBV2	TRBJ2-5	CASSSGGLTQYF
TRBV2	TRBJ1-4	CASTFTTNEKLFF
TRBV11-2	TRBJ1-2	CASSRGTDFYGYTF
TRBV7-6	TRBJ2-3	CASSYLGTGGTDTQYF
TRBV6-2/TRBV6-3	TRBJ2-7	CASSRPSHSYEQYF
TRBV13	TRBJ1-5	CASSSQGANQPQHF
TRBV24-1	TRBJ2-3	CATSEASVQYF
TRBV5-1	TRBJ2-2	CASSPGDRGNTGELFF
TRBV9	TRBJ1-4	CASSVTGGTNEKLFF
TRBV7-8	TRBJ2-3	CASSPNGGALTDTQYF
TRBV27	TRBJ1-5	CASSLVRAWNQPQHF
TRBV2	TRBJ1-2	CASSEDSAFYGYTF
TRBV7-9	TRBJ2-6	CASSLSSGANVLTF
TRBV10-3	TRBJ1-2	CAIRRDRDSDGYTF
TRBV4-2	TRBJ1-1	CASSQDSGVEAFF
TRBV3-1/TRBV3-2	TRBJ1-6	CASSHARGDNSPLHF
TRBV11-2	TRBJ1-2	CASSFPRQGLRDGYTF
TRBV9	TRBJ2-1	CASSPHGGTYNEQFF
TRBV21-1	TRBJ1-5	CASSMGQGETNQPQHF
TRBV5-1	TRBJ2-7	CASSWGTGYEQYF
TRBV5-1	TRBJ1-3	CASSLDVGVLSGNTIYF
TRBV15	TRBJ2-7	CATSREGGGYEQYF